A selection of T cell receptor beta chains follows, all from one sample in a study of T cell responses to AZD1222 COVID-19 vaccine. Profiling relied on immunoSEQ multiplex PCR, and the TCRdb table lists in-frame clones only, not all of them. The sample has roughly 170,000 clones, around 90% seen once. The sample was peripheral blood, taken on day 0 of AZD1222 vaccination. The receptors here all came from an adult in good health. The CDR3 runs from the conserved cysteine through the conserved F or W. A clone size is listed for some rows: how often the clone was seen (once, few, many), or a class if it is expanded.

abundance,v_gene,CDR3aa
once,TRBV25-1,CASSAWGQGAYYGYTF
once,TRBV2,CASMGTSGRRETQYF
-,TRBV19,CASSRWTAVLSPLHF
-,TRBV7-3,CASSPGYNSPLHF
-,TRBV7-3,CASSSGLYNSPLHF
-,TRBV6-5,CASSRGGTLNEQFF
few,TRBV7-8,CASSARDGSMNTEAFF
-,TRBV6-1,CASSEVRRLRDYGYTF
once,TRBV27,CASSLSENTGELFF
-,TRBV5-4,CASSLGQGNEQYF
-,TRBV27,CASSFLSSGGNNEQFF
-,TRBV4-1,CASSQIASLAGSGNTGELFF
many,TRBV13,CASSLSGSGQPQHF
few,TRBV4-1,CASSSSPLAGGPRDTDTQYF
-,TRBV7-9,CASLGGGWEQYF
-,TRBV30,CASTGDVTEAFF
-,TRBV15,CATRRGTGDGTNEKLFF
once,TRBV19,CASSIDGRNYEQYF
-,TRBV11-2,CASSPRVSNPPDTIYF
-,TRBV7-9,CASSTHGTASGNTIYF
-,TRBV15,CATSRDPGRESGELFF
-,TRBV19,CASTVRHKNTEAFF
-,TRBV5-6,CASGLMTSGRAHEQYF
-,TRBV6-5,CASSYSSRYGYTF
-,TRBV5-1,CASSLVAIKNTEAFF
-,TRBV25-1,CASGALASLNTGELFF
once,TRBV2,CASSGTQEQYF
-,TRBV6-1,CASSEDWGSAEAFF
-,TRBV10-1,CASSPSGGPNTEAFF
once,TRBV7-9,CASSPARTGGAGGYNEQFF
once,TRBV6-5,CASRPKGSGNTIYF
few,TRBV11-2,CASSSGQGVFSQHF
-,TRBV29-1,CSAWDRASGNTIYF
-,TRBV21-1,CASSRAPYEQYF
-,TRBV27,CASSFFSSGTDTQYF
-,TRBV15,CATSRGSRDSGEKLFF
-,TRBV5-1,CASSMSGSLTTNEKLFF
-,TRBV2,CASKWGQTQYF
once,TRBV3-1/TRBV3-2,CASSQVAGVKLQYF
-,TRBV4-2,CASIGGSSNYGYTF
few,TRBV6-5,CASTVNEKLFF
-,TRBV5-1,CASRLGTANEKLFF
-,TRBV19,CASRPRGSTNEKLFF
-,TRBV7-3,CASSQAGGDTGELFF
-,TRBV19,CASSSGMNTEAFF
-,TRBV4-1,CASSRIPGRGLYTEAFF
-,TRBV6-5,CASSYHGGSQYEQYF
once,TRBV19,CASSKPRGLGQETQYF
-,TRBV12-3/TRBV12-4,CASSEGQVTEAFF
-,TRBV21-1,CASSKGAGGAFF
-,TRBV18,CASSPYLEGKLGETQYF
few,TRBV11-1,CASSLANQVLGEQYF
-,TRBV18,CASSTTVTNYGYTF